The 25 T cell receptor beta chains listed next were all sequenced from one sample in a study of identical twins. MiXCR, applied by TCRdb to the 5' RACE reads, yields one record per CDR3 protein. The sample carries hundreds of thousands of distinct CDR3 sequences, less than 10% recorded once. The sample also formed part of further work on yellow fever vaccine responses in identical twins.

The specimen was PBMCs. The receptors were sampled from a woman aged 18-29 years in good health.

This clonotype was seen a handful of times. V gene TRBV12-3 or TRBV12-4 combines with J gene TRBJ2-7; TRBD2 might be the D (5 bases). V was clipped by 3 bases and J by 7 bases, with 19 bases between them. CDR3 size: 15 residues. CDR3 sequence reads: CASSLLQRNTREQYF. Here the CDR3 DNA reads TGTGCCAGCAGTTTGCTGCAGCGGAATACGAGGGAGCAGTACTTC.

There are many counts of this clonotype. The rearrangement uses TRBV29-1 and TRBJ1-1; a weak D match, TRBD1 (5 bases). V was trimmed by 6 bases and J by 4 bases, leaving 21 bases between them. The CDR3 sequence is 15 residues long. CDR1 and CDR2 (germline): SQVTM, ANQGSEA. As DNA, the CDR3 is TGCAGCGTCGCCGGGGCGGGGGGATTTCTCACTGAAGCTTTCTTT. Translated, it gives CSVAGAGGFLTEAFF.

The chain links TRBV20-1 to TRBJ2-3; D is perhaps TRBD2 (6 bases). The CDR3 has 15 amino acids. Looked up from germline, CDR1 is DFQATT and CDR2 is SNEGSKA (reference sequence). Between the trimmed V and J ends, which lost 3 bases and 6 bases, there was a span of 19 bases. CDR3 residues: CSARGGEAKGDTQYF. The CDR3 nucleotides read TGCAGTGCTAGGGGAGGAGAAGCGAAGGGGGATACGCAGTATTTT.

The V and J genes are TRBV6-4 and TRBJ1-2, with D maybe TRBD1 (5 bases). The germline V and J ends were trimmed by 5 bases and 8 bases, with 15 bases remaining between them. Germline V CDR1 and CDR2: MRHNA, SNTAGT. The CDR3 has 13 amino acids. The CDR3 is CASSQGRLEGYTF. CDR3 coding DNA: TGTGCCAGCAGTCAGGGCCGCCTAGAGGGCTACACCTTC.

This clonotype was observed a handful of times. The CDR3 spells CASSIGTVYF. The CDR3 bases are TGTGCCAGCAGTATAGGGACAGTGTACTTC. J is TRBJ2-7 and V is TRBV2; 7 positions agree with TRBD1. V shed 5 bases and J 12 bases; nucleotides not matched to a gene: 4. Germline V lookup: CDR1 SNHLY, CDR2 FYNNEI. The CDR3 has 10 amino acids.

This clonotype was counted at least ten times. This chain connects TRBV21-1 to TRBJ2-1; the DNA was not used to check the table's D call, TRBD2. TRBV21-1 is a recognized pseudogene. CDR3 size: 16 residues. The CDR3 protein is CASSKSHMGEGNEQFF. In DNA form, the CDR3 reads TGTGCCAGCAGCAAATCACATATGGGGGAGGGCAATGAGCAGTTCTTC.

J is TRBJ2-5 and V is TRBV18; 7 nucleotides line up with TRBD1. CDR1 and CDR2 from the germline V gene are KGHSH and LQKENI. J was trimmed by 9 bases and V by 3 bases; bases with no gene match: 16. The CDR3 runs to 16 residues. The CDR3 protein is CASSPGTDFSKQAQYF. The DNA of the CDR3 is TGTGCCAGCTCACCCGGGACAGATTTTTCCAAGCAGGCCCAGTACTTC.

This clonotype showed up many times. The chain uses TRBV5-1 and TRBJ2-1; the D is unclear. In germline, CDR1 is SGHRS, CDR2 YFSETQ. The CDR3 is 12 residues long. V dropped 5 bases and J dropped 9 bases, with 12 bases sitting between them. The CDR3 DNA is TGCGCCAGCAGTGGTACAGCAAGTGAGCAGTTCTTC. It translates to CASSGTASEQFF.

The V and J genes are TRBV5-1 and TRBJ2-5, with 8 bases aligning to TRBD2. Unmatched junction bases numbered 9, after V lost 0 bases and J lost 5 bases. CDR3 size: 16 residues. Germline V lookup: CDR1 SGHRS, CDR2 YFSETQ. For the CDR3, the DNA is TGCGCCAGCAGCTTGGCGGGGGGGGTTGTTCTGGAGACCCAGTACTTC. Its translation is CASSLAGGVVLETQYF.

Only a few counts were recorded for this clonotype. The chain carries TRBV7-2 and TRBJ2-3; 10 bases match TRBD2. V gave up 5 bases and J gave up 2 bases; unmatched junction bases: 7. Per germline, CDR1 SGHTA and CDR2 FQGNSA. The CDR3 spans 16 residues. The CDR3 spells CASSRSSGSATDTQYF. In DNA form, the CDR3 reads TGTGCCAGCAGCCGGTCTAGCGGGAGTGCCACAGATACGCAGTATTTT.

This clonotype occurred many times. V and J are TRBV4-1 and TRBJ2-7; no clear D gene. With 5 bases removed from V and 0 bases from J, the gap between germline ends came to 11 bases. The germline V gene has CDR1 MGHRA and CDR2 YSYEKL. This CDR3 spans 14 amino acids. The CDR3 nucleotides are TGCGCCAGCAGCGGGTACCAGAGCTCCTACGAGCAGTACTTC. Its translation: CASSGYQSSYEQYF.

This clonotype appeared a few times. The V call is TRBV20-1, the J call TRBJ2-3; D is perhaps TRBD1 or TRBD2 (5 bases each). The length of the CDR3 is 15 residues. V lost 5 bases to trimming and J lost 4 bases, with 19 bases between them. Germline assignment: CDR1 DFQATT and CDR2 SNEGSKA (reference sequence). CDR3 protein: CSASPRVVGADTQYF. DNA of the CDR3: TGCAGTGCTTCCCCCCGGGTCGTGGGGGCAGATACGCAGTATTTT.

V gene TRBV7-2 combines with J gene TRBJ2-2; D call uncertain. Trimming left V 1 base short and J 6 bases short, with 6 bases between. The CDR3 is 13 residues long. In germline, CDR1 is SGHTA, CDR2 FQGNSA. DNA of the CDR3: TGTGCCAGCAGCTTAGTTAGATCCGGGGAGCTGTTTTTT. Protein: CASSLVRSGELFF.

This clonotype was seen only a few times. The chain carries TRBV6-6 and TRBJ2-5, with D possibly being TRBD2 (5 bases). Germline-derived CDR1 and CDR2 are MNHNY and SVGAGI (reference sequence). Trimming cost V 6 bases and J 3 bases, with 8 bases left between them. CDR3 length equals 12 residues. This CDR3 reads CASREGEETQYF. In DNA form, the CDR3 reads TGTGCCAGCAGAGAGGGCGAAGAGACCCAGTACTTC.

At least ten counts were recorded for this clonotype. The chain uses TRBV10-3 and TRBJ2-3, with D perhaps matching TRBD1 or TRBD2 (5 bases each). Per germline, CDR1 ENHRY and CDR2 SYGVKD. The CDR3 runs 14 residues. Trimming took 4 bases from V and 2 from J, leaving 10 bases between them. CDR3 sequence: CAISVTGPTDTQYF. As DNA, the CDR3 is TGTGCCATCAGTGTTACGGGACCCACAGATACGCAGTATTTT.

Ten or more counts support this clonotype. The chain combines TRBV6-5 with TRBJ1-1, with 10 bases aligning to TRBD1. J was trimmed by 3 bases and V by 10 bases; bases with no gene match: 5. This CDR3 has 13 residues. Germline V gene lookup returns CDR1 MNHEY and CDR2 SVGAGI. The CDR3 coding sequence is TGTGCCATCCGGACAGGGGGGTACACTGAAGCTTTCTTT. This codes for CAIRTGGYTEAFF.

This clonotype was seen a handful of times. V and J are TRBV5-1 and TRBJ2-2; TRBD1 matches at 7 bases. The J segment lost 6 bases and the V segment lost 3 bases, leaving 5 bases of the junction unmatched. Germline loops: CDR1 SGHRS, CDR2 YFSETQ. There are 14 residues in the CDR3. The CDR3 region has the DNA TGCGCCAGCAGCTCCGGACAGGTCCCCGGGGAGCTGTTTTTT. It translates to CASSSGQVPGELFF.

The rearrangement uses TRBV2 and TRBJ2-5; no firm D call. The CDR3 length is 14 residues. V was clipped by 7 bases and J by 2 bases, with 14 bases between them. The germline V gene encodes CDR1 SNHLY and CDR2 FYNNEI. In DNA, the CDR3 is TGTGCCAGCACCAAAGACCACCCTCAAGAGACCCAGTACTTC. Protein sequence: CASTKDHPQETQYF.

DNA of the CDR3: TGTGCCAGCAGCTCGGGGGGGGCCCCCTACAATGAGCAGTTCTTC. Translating it yields CASSSGGAPYNEQFF. The chain couples TRBV7-8 to TRBJ2-1, with 8 bases that match TRBD2. This CDR3 has 15 residues. V lost 4 bases to trimming and J lost 2 bases; unmatched junction nucleotides: 4. Germline lookup yields CDR1 SGHVS and CDR2 FQNEAQ.

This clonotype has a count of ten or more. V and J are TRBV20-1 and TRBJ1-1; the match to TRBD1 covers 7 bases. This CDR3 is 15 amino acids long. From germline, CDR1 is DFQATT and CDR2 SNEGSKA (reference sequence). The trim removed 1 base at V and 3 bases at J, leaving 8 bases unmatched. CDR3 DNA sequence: TGCAGTGCTAGAGGCCCCCAGGGGGGGGACACTGAAGCTTTCTTT. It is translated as CSARGPQGGDTEAFF.

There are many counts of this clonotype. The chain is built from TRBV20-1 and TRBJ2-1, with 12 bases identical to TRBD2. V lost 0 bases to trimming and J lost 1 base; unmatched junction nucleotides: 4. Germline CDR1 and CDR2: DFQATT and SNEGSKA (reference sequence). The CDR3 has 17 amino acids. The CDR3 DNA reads TGCAGTGCTAGAGAACTAACTAGCGGGGGGTCCTACAATGAGCAGTTCTTC. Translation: CSARELTSGGSYNEQFF.

CDR3 nucleotide sequence: TGTGCCAGCAGTTTGGGGATAACGGACTACAATGAGCAGTTCTTC. Translated, it gives CASSLGITDYNEQFF. The rearrangement joins TRBV12-3 or TRBV12-4 to TRBJ2-1; D uncertain. The CDR3 loop spans 15 amino acids. V lost 3 bases and J 3 bases, leaving 12 bases between the germline ends.

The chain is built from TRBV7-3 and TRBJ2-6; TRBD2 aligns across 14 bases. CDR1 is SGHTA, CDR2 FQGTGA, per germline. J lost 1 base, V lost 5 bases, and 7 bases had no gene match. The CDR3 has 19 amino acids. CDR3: CASSAPGTSGGSGANVLTF. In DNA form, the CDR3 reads TGTGCCAGCAGCGCTCCCGGGACTAGCGGGGGATCTGGGGCCAACGTCCTGACTTTC.

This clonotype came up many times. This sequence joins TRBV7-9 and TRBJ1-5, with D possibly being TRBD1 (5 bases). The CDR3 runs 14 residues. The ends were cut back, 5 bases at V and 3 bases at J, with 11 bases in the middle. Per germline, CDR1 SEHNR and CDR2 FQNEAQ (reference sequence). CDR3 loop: CASSLQGVNQPQHF. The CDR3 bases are TGTGCCAGCAGCCTCCAAGGGGTCAATCAGCCCCAGCATTTT.

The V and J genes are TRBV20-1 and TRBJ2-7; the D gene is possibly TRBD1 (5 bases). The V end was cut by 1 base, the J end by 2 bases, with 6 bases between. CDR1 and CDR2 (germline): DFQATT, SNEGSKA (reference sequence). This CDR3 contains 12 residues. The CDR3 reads CSARATAYEQYF. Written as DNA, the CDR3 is TGCAGTGCTAGAGCGACAGCCTACGAGCAGTACTTC.